This T cell receptor (beta chain) comes out of a study of CD8 T cells in Susac syndrome. Trimming cost V 0 bases and J 5 bases, with 12 bases left between them. This CDR3 region has 15 residues. The germline V gene encodes CDR1 SGHRS and CDR2 YFSETQ. A quantity of roughly 0.5 to 1 ug RNA underwent reverse transcription using random hexamers. TCRdb re-called the immunoSEQ multiplex PCR reads through MiXCR, storing one row per CDR3 protein. The sample includes tens of thousands of distinct CDR3 sequences, under 95% of them seen just once. The chain links TRBV5-1 to TRBJ2-1, with D unclear. This clonotype was obtained from a human donor with Susac syndrome. Sequencing input: CD4+ T cells from PBMCs. CDR3 sequence (DNA): TGCGCCAGCAGCTTGGAATTAGTCTCTAACAATGAGCAGTTCTTC. As protein: CASSLELVSNNEQFF. Full variable domain (outside the CDR3, taken from reference TRBV5-1 and TRBJ2-1): KAGVTQTPRYLIKTRGQQVTLSCSPISGHRSVSWYQQTPGQGLQFLFEYFSETQRNKGNFPGRFSGRQFSNSRSEMNVSTLELGDSALYLCASSLELVSNNEQFFGPGTRLTVL.